Detailed here is one T cell receptor beta chain. The data were obtained in a study of blood T cell repertoires in COVID-19. Germline V gene sequence: CDR1 SGHTA, CDR2 FQGNSA. The V end lost 6 bases, the J end lost 10 bases, and 16 bases lay between the germline ends. The CDR3 has 14 residues. Here immunoSEQ multiplex PCR was the method, and the copy in TCRdb shows in-frame clones only, minus some. This table has some 49,000 clones, over 80% appearing once. What was sequenced was peripheral blood. The chain couples TRBV7-2 to TRBJ1-6; D is possibly TRBD1 (5 bases). The sequence came from a human donor in a cohort sampled during active COVID-19. CDR3 DNA: TGTGCCAGCAGATCCACGGGGGAGGCCTCACCCCTCCACTTT. Its translation is CASRSTGEASPLHF.